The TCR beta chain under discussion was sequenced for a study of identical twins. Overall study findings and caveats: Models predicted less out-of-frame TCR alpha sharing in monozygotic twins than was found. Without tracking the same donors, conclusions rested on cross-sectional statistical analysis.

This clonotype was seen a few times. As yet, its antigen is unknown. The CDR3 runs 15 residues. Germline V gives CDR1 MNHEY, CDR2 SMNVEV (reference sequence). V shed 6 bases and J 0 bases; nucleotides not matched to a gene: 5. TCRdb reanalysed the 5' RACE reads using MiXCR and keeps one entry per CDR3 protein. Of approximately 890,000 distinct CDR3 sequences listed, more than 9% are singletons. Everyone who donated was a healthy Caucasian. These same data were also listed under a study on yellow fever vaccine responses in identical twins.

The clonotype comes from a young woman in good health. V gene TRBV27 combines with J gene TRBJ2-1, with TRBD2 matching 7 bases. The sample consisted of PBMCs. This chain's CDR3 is CASRSGTNSYNEQFF. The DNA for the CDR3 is TGTGCCAGCAGGTCCGGGACTAACTCCTACAATGAGCAGTTCTTC.